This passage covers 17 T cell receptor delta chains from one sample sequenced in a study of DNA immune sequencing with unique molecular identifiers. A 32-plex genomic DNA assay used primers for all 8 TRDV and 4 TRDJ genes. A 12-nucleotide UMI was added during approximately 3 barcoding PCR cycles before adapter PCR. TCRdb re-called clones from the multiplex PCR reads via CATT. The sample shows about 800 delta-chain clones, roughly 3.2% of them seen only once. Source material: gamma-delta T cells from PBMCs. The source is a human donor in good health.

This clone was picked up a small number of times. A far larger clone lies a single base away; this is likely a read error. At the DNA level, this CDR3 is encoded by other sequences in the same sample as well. The CDR3 bases are TGTGCCTGTGACGGAATGGGGGATACTAAGGTCGATAAACTCATTTTT. It specifies CACDGMGDTKVDKLIF. The chain employs TRDV2 and TRDJ1; 10 bases map to TRDD3. The CDR3 is 16 amino acids. Germline V lookup: CDR1 GEAIGNYY, CDR2 EKD.

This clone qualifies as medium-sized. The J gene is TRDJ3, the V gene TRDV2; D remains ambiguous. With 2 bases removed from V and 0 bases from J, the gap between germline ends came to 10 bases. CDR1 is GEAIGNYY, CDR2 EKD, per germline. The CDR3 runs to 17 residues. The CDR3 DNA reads TGTGCCTGTGACAGCCCCATTCCCTCCTGGGACACCCGACAGATGTTTTTC. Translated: CACDSPIPSWDTRQMFF.

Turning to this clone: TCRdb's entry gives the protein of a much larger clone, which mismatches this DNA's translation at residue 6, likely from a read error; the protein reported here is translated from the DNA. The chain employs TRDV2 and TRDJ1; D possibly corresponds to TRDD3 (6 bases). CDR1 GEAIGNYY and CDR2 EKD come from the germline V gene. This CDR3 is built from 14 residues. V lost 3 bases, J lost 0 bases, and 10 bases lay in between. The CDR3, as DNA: TGTGCCTGTGACCCCACTGGGTACACCGATAAACTCATCTTT. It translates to CACDPTGYTDKLIF.

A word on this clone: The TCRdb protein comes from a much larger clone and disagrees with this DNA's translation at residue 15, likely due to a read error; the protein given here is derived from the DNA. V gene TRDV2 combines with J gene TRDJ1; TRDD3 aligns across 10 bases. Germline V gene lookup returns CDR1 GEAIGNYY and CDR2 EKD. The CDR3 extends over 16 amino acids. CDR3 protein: CACDGMGDTKVDKLTF. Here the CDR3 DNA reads TGTGCCTGTGACGGAATGGGGGATACTAAGGTCGATAAACTCACCTTT.

The DNA for the CDR3 is TGTGCTCTTGGGGAACTCTTAATCTGCGTAAGTGCTCAGGGATACACCGATAAACTCATCTTT. Translating gives CALGELLICVSAQGYTDKLIF. The J gene is TRDJ1, the V gene TRDV1; D is perhaps TRDD3 (5 bases). This CDR3 has 21 residues. Trimming stripped 0 bases from V and 0 bases from J, with 26 bases between. Per germline, CDR1 TSWWSYY and CDR2 QGS.

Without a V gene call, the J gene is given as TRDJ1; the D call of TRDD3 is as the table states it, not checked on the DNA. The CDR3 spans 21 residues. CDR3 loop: CACDPLSTIGGSDTYTDKLIF. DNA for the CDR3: TGTGCCTGTGACCCACTATCGACGATCGGGGGCAGCGACACGTACACCGATAAACTCATCTTT.

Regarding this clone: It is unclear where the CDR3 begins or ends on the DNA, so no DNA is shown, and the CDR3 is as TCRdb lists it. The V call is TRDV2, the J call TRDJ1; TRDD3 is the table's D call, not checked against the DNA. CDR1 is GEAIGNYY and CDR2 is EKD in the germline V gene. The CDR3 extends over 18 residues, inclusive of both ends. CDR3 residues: CACDTLGLGDTSTDKLIF.

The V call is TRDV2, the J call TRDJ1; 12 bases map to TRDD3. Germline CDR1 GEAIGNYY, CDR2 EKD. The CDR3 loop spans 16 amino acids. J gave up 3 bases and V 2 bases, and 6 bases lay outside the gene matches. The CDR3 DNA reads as TGTGCCTGTGACATCCTTACTGGGGGATACTCCGATAAACTCATCTTT. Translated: CACDILTGGYSDKLIF.

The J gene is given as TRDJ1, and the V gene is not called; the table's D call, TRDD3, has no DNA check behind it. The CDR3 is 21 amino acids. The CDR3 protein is CACDTWPHSWPGGLNTDKLIF. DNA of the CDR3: TGTGCCTGTGACACCTGGCCTCACTCGTGGCCTGGGGGACTAAACACCGATAAACTCATCTTT.

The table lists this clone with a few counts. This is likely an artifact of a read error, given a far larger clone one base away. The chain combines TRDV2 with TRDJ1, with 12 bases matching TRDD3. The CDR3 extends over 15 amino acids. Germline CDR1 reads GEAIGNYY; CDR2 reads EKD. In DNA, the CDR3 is TGTGCCAGTGACACCCTTACTGGGGGATACAAGGAACTCATCTTT. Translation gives CASDTLTGGYKELIF.

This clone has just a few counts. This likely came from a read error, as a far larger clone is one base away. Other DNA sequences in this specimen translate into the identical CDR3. The CDR3 sequence is CACVHIPRREYTDKLIF. CDR3 bases: TGTGCCTGTGTCCACATCCCCCGCCGAGAGTATACCGATAAACTCATCTTT. The chain has TRDV2 and TRDJ1; the D is unclear. The CDR3 length is 17 residues. Germline V gene sequence: CDR1 GEAIGNYY, CDR2 EKD. The V gene lost 5 bases and the J gene lost 2 bases, with 23 bases spanning the gap.

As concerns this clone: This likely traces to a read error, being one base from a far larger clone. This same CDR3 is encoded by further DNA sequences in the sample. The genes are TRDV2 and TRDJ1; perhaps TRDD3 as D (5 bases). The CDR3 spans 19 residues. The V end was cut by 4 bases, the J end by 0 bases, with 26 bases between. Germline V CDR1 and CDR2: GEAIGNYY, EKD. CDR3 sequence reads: CACDTLPHLTGAHTDKLIF. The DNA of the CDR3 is TGTGCCTGTGATACTCTCCCCCACCTTACTGGAGCCCACACCGATAAACTCATCTTT.

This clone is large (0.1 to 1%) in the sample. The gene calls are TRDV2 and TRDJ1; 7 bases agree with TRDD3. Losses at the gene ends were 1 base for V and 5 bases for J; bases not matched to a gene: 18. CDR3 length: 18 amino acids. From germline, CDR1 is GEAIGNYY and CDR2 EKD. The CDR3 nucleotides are TGTGCCTGTGACACTCTTTCTCCACTTGGGGGACGTTCAGATAAACTCATCTTT. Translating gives CACDTLSPLGGRSDKLIF.

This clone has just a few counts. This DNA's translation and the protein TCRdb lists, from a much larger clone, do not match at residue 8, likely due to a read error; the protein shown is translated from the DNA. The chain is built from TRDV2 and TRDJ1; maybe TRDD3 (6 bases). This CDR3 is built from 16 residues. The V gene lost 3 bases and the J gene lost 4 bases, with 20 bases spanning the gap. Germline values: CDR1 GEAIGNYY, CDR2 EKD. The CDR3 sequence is CACDGMGVTKVDKLIF. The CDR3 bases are TGTGCCTGTGACGGAATGGGGGTTACTAAGGTCGATAAACTCATCTTT.

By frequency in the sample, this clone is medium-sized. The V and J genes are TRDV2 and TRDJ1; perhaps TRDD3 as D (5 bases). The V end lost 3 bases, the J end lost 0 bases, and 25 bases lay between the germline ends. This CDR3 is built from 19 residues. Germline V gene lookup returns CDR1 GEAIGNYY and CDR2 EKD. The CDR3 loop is CACDSLRRTGGVDTDKLIF. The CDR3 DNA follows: TGTGCCTGTGACTCGCTCCGACGTACTGGCGGGGTGGACACCGATAAACTCATCTTT.

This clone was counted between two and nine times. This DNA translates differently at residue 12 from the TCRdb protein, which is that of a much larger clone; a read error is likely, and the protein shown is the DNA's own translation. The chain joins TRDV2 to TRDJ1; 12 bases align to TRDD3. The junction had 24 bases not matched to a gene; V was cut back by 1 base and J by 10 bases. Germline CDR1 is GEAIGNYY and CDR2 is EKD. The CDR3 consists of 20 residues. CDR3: CACDTLTGGYLWGEPQVLIF. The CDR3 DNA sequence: TGTGCCTGTGACACATTAACTGGGGGATACTTATGGGGGGAGCCCCAAGTACTCATCTTT.

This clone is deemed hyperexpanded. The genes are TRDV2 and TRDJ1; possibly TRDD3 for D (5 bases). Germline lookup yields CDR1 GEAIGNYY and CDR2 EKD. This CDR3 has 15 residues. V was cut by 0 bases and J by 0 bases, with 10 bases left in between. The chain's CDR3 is CACDTVGQYTDKLIF. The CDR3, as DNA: TGTGCCTGTGACACCGTGGGGCAGTACACCGATAAACTCATCTTT.